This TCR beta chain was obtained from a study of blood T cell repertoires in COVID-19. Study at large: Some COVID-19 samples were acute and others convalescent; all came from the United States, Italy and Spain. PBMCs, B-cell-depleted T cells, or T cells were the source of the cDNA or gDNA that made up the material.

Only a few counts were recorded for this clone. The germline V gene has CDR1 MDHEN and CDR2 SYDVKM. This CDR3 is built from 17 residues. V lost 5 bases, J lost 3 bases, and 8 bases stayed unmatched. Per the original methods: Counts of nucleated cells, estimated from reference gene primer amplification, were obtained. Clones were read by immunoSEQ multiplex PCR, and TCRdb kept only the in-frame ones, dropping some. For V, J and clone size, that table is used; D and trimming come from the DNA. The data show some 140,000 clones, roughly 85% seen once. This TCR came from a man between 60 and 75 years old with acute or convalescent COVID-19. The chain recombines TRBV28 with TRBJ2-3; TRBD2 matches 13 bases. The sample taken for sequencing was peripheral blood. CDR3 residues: CASSDYPGLAGTDTQYF. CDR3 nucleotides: TGTGCCAGCAGTGACTACCCGGGACTAGCGGGAACAGATACGCAGTATTTT.